This T cell receptor (beta chain) was documented in a study of blood T cell repertoires in COVID-19. Study as a whole: COVID-19 samples collected from the United States, Italy and Spain covered acute and convalescent phases. Sample material is recorded as cDNA or gDNA derived from T cells, B-cell-depleted T cells, or PBMCs.

Germline CDR1 reads KGHDR; CDR2 reads SFDVKD. V was clipped by 0 bases and J by 12 bases, with 7 bases between them. The CDR3 is 12 residues long. Original processing methods: Counts of nucleated cells, estimated from reference gene primer amplification, were obtained. Sequencing was performed with immunoSEQ multiplex PCR; in TCRdb, only in-frame clones are kept and a portion is missing. D and trimming come from the DNA, and the V and J calls and clone size come from that table. This sample has 60,000 to 80,000 clones, with approximately 85% found just once. This clone has only one observation. The sequence came from a human donor in a cohort sampled during active COVID-19. V is TRBV24-1 and J is TRBJ1-4, with unresolved D. Sequencing used peripheral blood. The CDR3 region is CATSDLGWQLFF. The CDR3 nucleotides read TGTGCCACCAGTGATTTGGGCTGGCAACTGTTTTTT.